This T cell receptor (beta chain) was retrieved from a study of OX40 agonist ivuxolimab in advanced cancers. On the study more broadly: At 0.01 to 10 mg/kg, ivuxolimab was administered intravenously to patients every 2 weeks. Anti-PD-1, anti-PD-L1 or anti-CTLA-4 therapy given earlier was allowed, and roughly 40% had some.

Overall study results and limits: On average, a greater number of expanded clones characterised CD8+ T cells relative to CD4+. Blood T cells, both CD4+ and CD8+, expanded clonally by week 6 at 0.1 to 3.0 mg/kg.

Only one count was recorded for this clone. Antigen: not known. Assay: immunoSEQ multiplex PCR; the TCRdb copy retains only in-frame clones and omits some. The sample includes 90,000 or so clones, under 95% of them seen just once. The germline V gene has CDR1 LNHNV and CDR2 YYDKDF (reference sequence). This CDR3 is 15 amino acids long. Losses at the gene ends were 0 bases for V and 3 bases for J; bases not matched to a gene: 4. The specimen comprised CD4+ or CD8+ T cells sorted from blood, sampled in a trial of the OX40 agonist ivuxolimab. This chain uses TRBV15 with TRBJ2-7; TRBD1 agrees at 8 bases. This TCR was sampled from an adult with an advanced solid tumor such as melanoma, head and neck, liver or kidney cancer. The CDR3 loop is CATSRETGDGYEQYF. The CDR3 coding sequence is TGTGCCACCAGCAGAGAGACAGGGGACGGCTACGAGCAGTACTTC.